Shown below are 24 T cell receptor beta chains from a single sample sequenced in a study of blood T cell repertoires in COVID-19. Profiling relied on immunoSEQ multiplex PCR, and the TCRdb table lists in-frame clones only, not all of them. The table includes about 140,000 clones, roughly four fifths detected once. The sequencing input was peripheral blood. These receptor sequences come from a human donor in a cohort sampled during active COVID-19.

The chain employs TRBV7-9 and TRBJ1-5; D not certain. This CDR3 has 16 amino acids. CDR1 is SEHNR and CDR2 is FQNEAQ in the germline V gene (reference sequence). V was trimmed by 5 bases and J by 6 bases, leaving 20 bases between them. CDR3 sequence: CASSSGGSHAGQPQHF. The CDR3 DNA is TGTGCCAGCAGCAGCGGAGGGTCCCATGCGGGTCAGCCCCAGCATTTT.

This clone was picked up one time. The chain carries TRBV6-6 and TRBJ1-5, with D hard to call. The CDR3 contains 15 residues. V gave up 7 bases and J gave up 2 bases, with 15 bases separating them. CDR1 and CDR2 (germline): MNHNY, SVGAGI (reference sequence). The CDR3 sequence: CASTPGRVGNQPQHF. For the CDR3, the DNA is TGTGCCAGCACCCCCGGCCGGGTGGGCAATCAGCCCCAGCATTTT.

The gene calls are TRBV27 and TRBJ2-2; no clear D. Trimming cost V 6 bases and J 1 base, with 18 bases left between them. Germline CDR1 is MNHEY and CDR2 is SMNVEV (reference sequence). This CDR3 is built from 17 residues. The CDR3 loop reads CASRPFGSARNTGELFF. Written as DNA, the CDR3 is TGTGCCAGCAGACCTTTCGGGTCAGCCAGGAACACCGGGGAGCTGTTTTTT.

The chain couples TRBV5-1 to TRBJ2-1; 7 bases map to TRBD1. Germline CDR1 is SGHRS and CDR2 is YFSETQ. This CDR3 has 17 amino acids. Losses at the gene ends were 0 bases for V and 6 bases for J; bases not matched to a gene: 12. CDR3 region: CASSLVTGNRDRNEQFF. The CDR3 coding sequence is TGCGCCAGCAGCTTGGTGACAGGGAATAGGGACCGCAATGAGCAGTTCTTC.

The CDR3 nucleotides read TGTGCCAGCAGCTCTAATAGACACTACGAGCAGTACTTC. As protein: CASSSNRHYEQYF. The chain links TRBV7-8 to TRBJ2-7; the D is unclear. This CDR3 contains 13 residues. Germline loops: CDR1 SGHVS, CDR2 FQNEAQ. The ends were cut back, 4 bases at V and 3 bases at J, with 10 bases in the middle.

The genes are TRBV6-6 and TRBJ1-5; D ambiguous. The CDR3 is 14 residues long. Germline V lookup: CDR1 MNHNY, CDR2 SVGAGI (reference sequence). Trimming cost V 3 bases and J 5 bases, with 11 bases left between them. DNA for the CDR3: TGTGCCAGCAGTTATCAGTCCGAGGATCAGCCCCAGCATTTT. Translation: CASSYQSEDQPQHF.

The gene calls are TRBV5-1 and TRBJ2-5; D is unresolved. Germline V gene data show CDR1 as SGHRS and CDR2 as YFSETQ. The V end lost 7 bases, the J end lost 2 bases, and 9 bases lay between the germline ends. This CDR3 is 12 amino acids long. The CDR3 here is CASGARQETQYF. The CDR3 coding sequence is TGCGCCAGCGGCGCGCGGCAAGAGACCCAGTACTTC.

CDR3 DNA: TGCGCCAGCAGCCGCCAGACAGGAGGCACAGATACGCAGTATTTT. Protein: CASSRQTGGTDTQYF. V usage is TRBV4-1 and J usage is TRBJ2-3, with a possible D match to TRBD1 (6 bases). Per the germline V gene, CDR1 is MGHRA and CDR2 is YSYEKL. The CDR3 extends over 15 amino acids. With 4 bases removed from V and 1 base from J, the gap between germline ends came to 12 bases.

This clone was seen many times. The rearrangement joins TRBV5-1 to TRBJ1-3; perhaps TRBD1 as D (5 bases). Germline CDR1 and CDR2: SGHRS and YFSETQ. The CDR3 loop spans 16 amino acids. The ends were cut back, 0 bases at V and 2 bases at J, with 12 bases in the middle. The CDR3 coding sequence is TGCGCCAGCAGCTTGGGAGACAGTCAGACTGGAAACACCATATATTTT. Its protein product is CASSLGDSQTGNTIYF.

The rearrangement joins TRBV15 to TRBJ2-5; no clear D. Germline CDR1 is LNHNV and CDR2 is YYDKDF (reference sequence). V shed 0 bases and J shed 1 base, with 9 bases lying between them. The CDR3 sequence is 15 residues long. CDR3 coding DNA: TGTGCCACCAGCAGAGATCCTGTGGCCCAAGAGACCCAGTACTTC. Its translation is CATSRDPVAQETQYF.

This chain's CDR3 is CASSPGQAGQPQHF. As DNA, the CDR3 is TGCGCCAGCAGCCCCGGACAGGCCGGGCAGCCCCAGCATTTT. The chain employs TRBV5-1 and TRBJ1-5; 7 bases line up with TRBD1. The CDR3 contains 14 residues. Germline V gene data show CDR1 as SGHRS and CDR2 as YFSETQ. J lost 7 bases, V lost 4 bases, and 8 bases had no gene match.

The V gene is TRBV7-9, the J gene TRBJ1-1; D is unresolved. V was shortened by 4 bases and J by 1 base, with 4 bases between the two germline ends. Germline CDR1 reads SEHNR; CDR2 reads FQNEAQ (reference sequence). CDR3 length: 12 amino acids. Here the CDR3 reads CASSYRNTEAFF. The DNA of the CDR3 is TGTGCCAGCAGCTACAGGAACACTGAAGCTTTCTTT.

J is TRBJ1-5 and V is TRBV28; D gene uncertain. The CDR3 length is 12 residues. Germline loops: CDR1 MDHEN, CDR2 SYDVKM. Here the CDR3 DNA reads TGTTCCGTGAGGGTGGGCAATCAGCCCCAGCATTTT. Protein: CSVRVGNQPQHF.

The count of this clone is one. The chain joins TRBV3-1 (or the pseudogene TRBV3-2) to TRBJ2-7, with D tentatively TRBD1 (6 bases). CDR1 and CDR2 (germline): LGHDT, YNNKEL (reference sequence). V dropped 0 bases and J dropped 7 bases, with 10 bases sitting between them. The CDR3 spans 13 residues. CDR3 amino acids: CASSQDIRGEQYF. The CDR3 region has the DNA TGTGCCAGCAGCCAAGATATCAGGGGTGAGCAGTACTTC.

In this sample, this clone turned up a few times. The chain joins TRBV4-1 to TRBJ1-5; 7 bases map to TRBD1. Germline CDR1 and CDR2: MGHRA and YSYEKL. This CDR3 contains 17 residues. V dropped 3 bases and J dropped 6; count of bases not matched to a gene: 14. The CDR3 DNA reads as TGCGCCAGCAGCCATGATATCCGCCTCGGGACAGCTCAGCCCCAGCATTTT. It yields the protein CASSHDIRLGTAQPQHF.

The rearrangement joins TRBV24-1 to TRBJ1-2; a weak D match, TRBD1 (5 bases). V was shortened by 0 bases and J by 8 bases, with 9 bases between the two germline ends. CDR3 length equals 13 residues. Germline values: CDR1 KGHDR, CDR2 SFDVKD. CDR3 region: CATSDLRREGYTF. CDR3 nucleotide sequence: TGTGCCACCAGTGATTTGCGCAGGGAAGGCTACACCTTC.

The chain links TRBV2 to TRBJ2-3, with D uncertain. The V and J ends lost 8 bases and 2 bases respectively, with 5 bases between them. The CDR3 runs to 11 residues. Germline V gene lookup returns CDR1 SNHLY and CDR2 FYNNEI. CDR3 loop: CASEITDTQYF. DNA for the CDR3: TGTGCCAGCGAGATCACAGATACGCAGTATTTT.

The genes are TRBV27 and TRBJ1-2; the D gene is possibly TRBD1 (6 bases). Germline V gene data show CDR1 as MNHEY and CDR2 as SMNVEV (reference sequence). V was pared by 3 bases and J by 7 bases, with 18 bases between. This CDR3 has 15 residues. CDR3 protein: CASSFSQGYSGGYTF. The CDR3 nucleotides are TGTGCCAGCAGTTTTAGTCAGGGGTATTCGGGTGGCTACACCTTC.

This chain connects TRBV6-4 to TRBJ2-1; 11 nucleotides agree with TRBD1. Germline V CDR1 and CDR2: MRHNA, SNTAGT. This CDR3 comprises 16 residues. V was pared by 7 bases and J by 6 bases, with 11 bases of the junction left unmatched. The CDR3 region has the DNA TGTGCCAGCACGACCCGGGACAGGGGGACTTCCAATGAGCAGTTCTTC. It is translated as CASTTRDRGTSNEQFF.

The J gene is TRBJ2-3, the V gene TRBV18, with TRBD2 as a possible D gene (6 bases). This CDR3 comprises 16 residues. Germline values: CDR1 KGHSH, CDR2 LQKENI. Trimming took off 2 bases at V and 5 bases at J, with 17 bases between the two ends. Written as DNA, the CDR3 is TGTGCCAGCTCACCATGGGCCACGGGAGCAGAAGATACGCAGTATTTT. Protein: CASSPWATGAEDTQYF.

V and J are TRBV2 and TRBJ1-4; D ambiguous. The CDR3 sequence is 14 residues long. From germline, CDR1 is SNHLY and CDR2 FYNNEI. Between the trimmed V and J ends, which lost 2 bases and 3 bases, there was a span of 7 bases. CDR3: CASSEREANEKLFF. The DNA for the CDR3 is TGTGCCAGCAGTGAACGGGAGGCTAATGAAAAACTGTTTTTT.

The chain recombines TRBV19 with TRBJ1-5; D is possibly TRBD1 (6 bases). The V and J ends lost 5 bases and 7 bases respectively, with 15 bases between them. The CDR3 sequence is 14 residues long. Per germline, CDR1 LNHDA and CDR2 SQIVND (reference sequence). CDR3 residues: CASSHREGEQPQHF. CDR3 bases: TGTGCCAGTAGTCACAGGGAGGGGGAGCAGCCCCAGCATTTT.

The rearrangement links TRBV3-1 (or the pseudogene TRBV3-2) to TRBJ2-1; perhaps TRBD1 as D (5 bases). V lost 4 bases, J lost 7 bases, and 8 bases lay in between. The length of the CDR3 is 12 residues. Germline lookup yields CDR1 LGHDT and CDR2 YNNKEL (reference sequence). The CDR3 here is CASSPPGNEQFF. CDR3 sequence (DNA): TGTGCCAGCAGCCCCCCAGGGAATGAGCAGTTCTTC.

The table lists this clone with a few counts. The gene calls are TRBV19 and TRBJ1-6; D unclear. V shed 3 bases and J shed 7 bases, with 19 bases lying between them. This CDR3 comprises 17 residues. The V gene's germline CDR1 is LNHDA and CDR2 SQIVND (reference sequence). CDR3 in amino acids: CASSMGGFRRRNSPLHF. The CDR3 region has the DNA TGTGCCAGTAGTATGGGAGGGTTTCGGCGAAGGAATTCACCCCTCCACTTT.